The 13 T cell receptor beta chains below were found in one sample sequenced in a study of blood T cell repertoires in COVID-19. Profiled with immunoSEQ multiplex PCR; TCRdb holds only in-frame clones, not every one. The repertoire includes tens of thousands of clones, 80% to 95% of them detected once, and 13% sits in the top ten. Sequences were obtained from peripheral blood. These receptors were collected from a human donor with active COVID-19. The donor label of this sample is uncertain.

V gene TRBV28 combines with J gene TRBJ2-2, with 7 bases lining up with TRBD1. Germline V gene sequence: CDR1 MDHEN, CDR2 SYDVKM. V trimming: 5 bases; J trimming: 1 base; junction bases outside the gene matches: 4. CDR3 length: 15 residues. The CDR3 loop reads CASSAGTENTGELFF. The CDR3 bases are TGTGCCAGCAGTGCCGGGACAGAGAACACCGGGGAGCTGTTTTTT.

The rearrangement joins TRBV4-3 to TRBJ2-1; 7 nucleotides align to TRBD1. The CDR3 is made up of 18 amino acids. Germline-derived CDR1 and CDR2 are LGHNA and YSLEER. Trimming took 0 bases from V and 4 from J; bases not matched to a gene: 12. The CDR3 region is CASSQDDRAVPRYNEQFF. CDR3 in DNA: TGCGCCAGCAGCCAAGACGACAGGGCCGTCCCCCGTTACAATGAGCAGTTCTTC.

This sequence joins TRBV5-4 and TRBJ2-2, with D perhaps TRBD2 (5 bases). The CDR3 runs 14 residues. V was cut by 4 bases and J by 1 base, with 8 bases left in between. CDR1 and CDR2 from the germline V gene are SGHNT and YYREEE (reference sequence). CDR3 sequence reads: CASSIGRNTGELFF. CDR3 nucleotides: TGTGCCAGCAGCATAGGGAGGAACACCGGGGAGCTGTTTTTT.

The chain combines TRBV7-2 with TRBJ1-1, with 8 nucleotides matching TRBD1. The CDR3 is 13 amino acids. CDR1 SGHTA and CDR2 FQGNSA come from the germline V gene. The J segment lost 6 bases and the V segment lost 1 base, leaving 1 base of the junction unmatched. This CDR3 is CASSLDRGSEAFF. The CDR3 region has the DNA TGTGCCAGCAGCTTAGACAGGGGGTCTGAAGCTTTCTTT. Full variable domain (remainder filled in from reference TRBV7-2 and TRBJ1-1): GAGVSQSPSNKVTEKGKDVELRCDPISGHTALYWYRQSLGQGLEFLIYFQGNSAPDKSGLPSDRFSAERTGGSVSTLTIQRTQQEDSAVYLCASSLDRGSEAFFGQGTRLTVV.

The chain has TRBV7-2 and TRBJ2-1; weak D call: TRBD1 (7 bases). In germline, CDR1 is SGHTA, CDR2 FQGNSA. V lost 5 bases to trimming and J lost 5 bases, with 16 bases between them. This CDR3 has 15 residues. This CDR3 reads CASSVRQGGDNEQFF. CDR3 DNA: TGTGCCAGCAGCGTGAGACAGGGCGGGGACAATGAGCAGTTCTTC.

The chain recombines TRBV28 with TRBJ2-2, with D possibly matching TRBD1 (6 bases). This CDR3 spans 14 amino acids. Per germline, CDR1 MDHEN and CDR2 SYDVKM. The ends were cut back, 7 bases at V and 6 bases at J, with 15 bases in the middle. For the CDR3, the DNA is TGTGCCAGCACCCTACAGGGATGGGCCGGGGAGCTGTTTTTT. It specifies CASTLQGWAGELFF.

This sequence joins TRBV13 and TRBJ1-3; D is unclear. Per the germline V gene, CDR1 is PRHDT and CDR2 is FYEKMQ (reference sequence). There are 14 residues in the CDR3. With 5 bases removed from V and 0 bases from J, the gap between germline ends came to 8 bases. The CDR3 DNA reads TGTGCCAGCAGCCCGCGTGGCTCTGGAAACACCATATATTTT. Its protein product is CASSPRGSGNTIYF.

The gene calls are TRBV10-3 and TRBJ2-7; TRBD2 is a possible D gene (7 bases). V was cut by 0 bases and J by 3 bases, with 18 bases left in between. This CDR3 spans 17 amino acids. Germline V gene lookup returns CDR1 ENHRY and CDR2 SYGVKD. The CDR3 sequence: CAISESGRGRADYEQYF. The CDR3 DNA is TGTGCCATCAGTGAGTCAGGGAGGGGGAGGGCCGACTACGAGCAGTACTTC.

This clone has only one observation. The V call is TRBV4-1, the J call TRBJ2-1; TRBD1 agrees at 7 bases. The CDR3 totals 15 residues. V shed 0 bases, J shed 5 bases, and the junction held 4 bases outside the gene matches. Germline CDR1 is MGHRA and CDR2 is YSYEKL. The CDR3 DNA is TGCGCCAGCAGCCAAGATTGGGACAGAGACAATGAGCAGTTCTTC. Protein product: CASSQDWDRDNEQFF.

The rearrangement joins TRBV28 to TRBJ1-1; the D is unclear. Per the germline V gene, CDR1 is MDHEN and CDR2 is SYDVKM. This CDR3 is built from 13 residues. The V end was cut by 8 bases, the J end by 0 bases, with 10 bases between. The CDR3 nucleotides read TGTGCCAGCCACAGACGGATGAACACTGAAGCTTTCTTT. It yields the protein CASHRRMNTEAFF.

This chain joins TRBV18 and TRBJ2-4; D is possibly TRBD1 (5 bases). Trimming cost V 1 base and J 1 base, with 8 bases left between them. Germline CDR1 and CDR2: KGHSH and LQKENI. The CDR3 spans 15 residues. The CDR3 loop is CASSPLSGAKNIQYF. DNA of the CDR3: TGTGCCAGCTCACCACTGTCAGGGGCCAAAAACATTCAGTACTTC. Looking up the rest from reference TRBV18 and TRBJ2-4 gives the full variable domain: NAGVMQNPRHLVRRRGQEARLRCSPMKGHSHVYWYRQLPEEGLKFMVYLQKENIIDESGMPKERFSAEFPKEGPSILRIQQVVRGDSAAYFCASSPLSGAKNIQYFGAGTRLSVL.

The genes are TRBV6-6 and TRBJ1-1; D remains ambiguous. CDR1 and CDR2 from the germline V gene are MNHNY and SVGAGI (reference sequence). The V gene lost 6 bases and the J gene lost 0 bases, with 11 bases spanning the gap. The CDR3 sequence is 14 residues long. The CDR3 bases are TGTGCCAGCAGGCTGCAGGCAATGAACACTGAAGCTTTCTTT. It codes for CASRLQAMNTEAFF.

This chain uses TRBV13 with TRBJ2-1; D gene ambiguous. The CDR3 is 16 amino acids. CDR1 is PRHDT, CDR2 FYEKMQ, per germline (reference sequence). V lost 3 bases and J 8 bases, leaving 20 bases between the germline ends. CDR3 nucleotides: TGTGCCAGCAGCTTCCTCAAACGAGGCCGGTTGGATGAGCAGTTCTTC. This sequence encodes CASSFLKRGRLDEQFF. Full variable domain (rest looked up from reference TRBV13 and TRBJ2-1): AAGVIQSPRHLIKEKRETATLKCYPIPRHDTVYWYQQGPGQDPQFLISFYEKMQSDKGSIPDRFSAQQFSDYHSELNMSSLELGDSALYFCASSFLKRGRLDEQFFGPGTRLTVL.